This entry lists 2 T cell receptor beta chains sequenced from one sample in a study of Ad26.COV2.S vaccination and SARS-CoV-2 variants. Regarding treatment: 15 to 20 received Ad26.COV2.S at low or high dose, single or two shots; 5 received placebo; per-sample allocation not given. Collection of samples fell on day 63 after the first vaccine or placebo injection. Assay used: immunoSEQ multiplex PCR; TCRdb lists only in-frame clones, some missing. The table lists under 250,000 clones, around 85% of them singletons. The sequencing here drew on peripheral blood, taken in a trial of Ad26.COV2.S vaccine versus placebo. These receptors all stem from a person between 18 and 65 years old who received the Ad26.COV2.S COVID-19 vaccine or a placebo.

The CDR3, as DNA: TGTGCCAGCAGGGACAGGGATCAGCCCCAGCATTTT. Translation gives CASRDRDQPQHF. The rearrangement uses TRBV6-5 and TRBJ1-5; TRBD1 aligns across 8 bases. This CDR3 contains 12 residues. J was trimmed by 5 bases and V by 6 bases; bases with no gene match: 0. Germline CDR1 reads MNHEY; CDR2 reads SVGAGI.

The CDR3 DNA reads TGTGCCAGCAGCTTAGTGGTAGAGACCCAGTACTTC. Amino acids: CASSLVVETQYF. The chain is built from TRBV7-9 and TRBJ2-5; D unresolved. Germline V gene lookup returns CDR1 SEHNR and CDR2 FQNEAQ (reference sequence). V was clipped by 1 base and J by 4 bases, with 4 bases between them. The CDR3 covers 12 residues.